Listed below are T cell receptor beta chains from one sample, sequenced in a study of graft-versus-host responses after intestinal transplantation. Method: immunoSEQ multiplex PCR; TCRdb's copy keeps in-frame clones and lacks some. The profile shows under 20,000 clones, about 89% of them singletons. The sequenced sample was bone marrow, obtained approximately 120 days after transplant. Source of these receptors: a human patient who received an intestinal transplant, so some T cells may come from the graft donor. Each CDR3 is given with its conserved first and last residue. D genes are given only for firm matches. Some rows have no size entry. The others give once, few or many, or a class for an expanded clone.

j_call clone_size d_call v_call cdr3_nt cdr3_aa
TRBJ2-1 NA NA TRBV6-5 TGTGCCAGCAGCCGGCTAGCGAGCTCCTACAATGAGCAGTTCTTC CASSRLASSYNEQFF
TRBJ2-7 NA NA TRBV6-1 TGTGCCACGTTCCTGTACGGAGAGACTTCCTACGAGCAGTACTTC CATFLYGETSYEQYF
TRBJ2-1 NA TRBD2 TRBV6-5 TGTGCCAGCAGCTCGAACGGACTAGCGGGAGGTGAGCAGTTCTTC CASSSNGLAGGEQFF
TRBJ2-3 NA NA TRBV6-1 TGTGCCAGCAGTGTACAGAGCACAGATACGCAGTATTTT CASSVQSTDTQYF
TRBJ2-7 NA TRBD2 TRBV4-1 TGCGCCAGCAGCCAAGAGGCTAGCGGGAGGAAGGAGCAGTACTTC CASSQEASGRKEQYF
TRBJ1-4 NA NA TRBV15 TGTGCCACCAGCAGAGATCACGAAAAACTGTTTTTT CATSRDHEKLFF
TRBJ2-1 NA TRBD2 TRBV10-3 TGTGCCACCAGCCTTGTGCTGGTAGGAGCGGGGGCGGGCAATGAGCAGTTCTTC CATSLVLVGAGAGNEQFF
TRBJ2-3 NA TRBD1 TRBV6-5 TGTGCCAGCAGCCCCGACAGGGGTAGGGCAGATACGCAGTATTTT CASSPDRGRADTQYF
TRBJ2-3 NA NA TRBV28 TGTGCCAGCAGTTTTTCGGCGTCTCAGGGTCCCACCAATTCCCCTACCACAGATACGCAGTACTTT CASSFSASQGPTNSPTTDTQYF
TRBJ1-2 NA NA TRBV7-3 TGTGCCACCTCACTAACAGGGCCTACAAAGACTGGCTACACCTTC CATSLTGPTKTGYTF
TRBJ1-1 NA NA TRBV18 TGTGCCAGCTCACCGGGGGTATTGAACACTGAAGCTTTCTTT CASSPGVLNTEAFF
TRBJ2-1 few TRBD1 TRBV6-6 TGTGCCAGCAGTCCGGGACAGGGGGGAAATGAGCAGTTCTTC CASSPGQGGNEQFF
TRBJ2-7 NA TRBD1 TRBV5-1 TGCGCCAGCAGCTCTACAGGGGCCAACTACGAGCAGTACTTC CASSSTGANYEQYF
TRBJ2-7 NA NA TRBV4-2 TGTGCCAGCAGCCACCTGCGGGACTTCAACGAGCAGTACTTC CASSHLRDFNEQYF
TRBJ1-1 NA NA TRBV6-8 TGTGCCAGCAGTTACGGGGAGAACACTGAAGCTTTCTTT CASSYGENTEAFF
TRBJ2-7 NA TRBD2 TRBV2 TGTGCCAGCAGACCAGCGGGAGGGCCTCTCCACGAGCAGTACTTC CASRPAGGPLHEQYF
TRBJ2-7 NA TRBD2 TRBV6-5 TGTGCCAGCAGTTACGCCGGGAGGGACGGCTCTTACGAGCAGTACTTC CASSYAGRDGSYEQYF
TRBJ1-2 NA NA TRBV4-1 TGCGCCAGCAGCCAAGATATGGAGTCAGACTATGGCTACACCTTC CASSQDMESDYGYTF
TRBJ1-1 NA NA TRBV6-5 TGTGCCAGCTGGACCCGGGGTCTGGATCTATCCGAAGCTTTCTTT CASWTRGLDLSEAFF
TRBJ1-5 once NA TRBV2 TGTGCCGTCGGGGGGCAGCCCCAGCATTTT CAVGGQPQHF
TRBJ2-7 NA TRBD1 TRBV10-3 TGTGCCATCAGTGACCGGGACAGGGGCTCCTACGAGCAGTACTTC CAISDRDRGSYEQYF
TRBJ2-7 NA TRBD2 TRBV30 TGTGCCTGGACTGGAAAAGGACTAGCGGGATACGAGCAGTACTTC CAWTGKGLAGYEQYF
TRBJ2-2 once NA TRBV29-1 TGCAGCGTGGCCGCCGACAGGAACACCGGGGAGCTGTTTTTT CSVAADRNTGELFF